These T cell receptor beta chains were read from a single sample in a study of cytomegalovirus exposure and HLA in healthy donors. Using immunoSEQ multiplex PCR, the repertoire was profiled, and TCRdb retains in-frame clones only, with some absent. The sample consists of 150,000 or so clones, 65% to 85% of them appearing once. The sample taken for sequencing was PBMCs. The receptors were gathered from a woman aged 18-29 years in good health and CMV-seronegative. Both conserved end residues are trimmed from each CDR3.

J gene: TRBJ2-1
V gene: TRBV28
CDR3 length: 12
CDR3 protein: ASSSSSGRDEQF

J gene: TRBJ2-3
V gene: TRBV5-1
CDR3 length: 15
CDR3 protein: ASSLWGGLAPTDTQY

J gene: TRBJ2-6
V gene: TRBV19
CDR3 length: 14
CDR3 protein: ASSISSGTGANVLT

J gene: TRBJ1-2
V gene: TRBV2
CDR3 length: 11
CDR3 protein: ASSEGGPYGYT

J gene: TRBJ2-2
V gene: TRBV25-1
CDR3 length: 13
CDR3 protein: ASSEYRTNTGELF

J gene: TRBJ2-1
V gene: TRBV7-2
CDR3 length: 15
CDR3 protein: ASSSPTSGINYNEQF

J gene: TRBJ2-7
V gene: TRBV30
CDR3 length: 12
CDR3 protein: AWSFGGVGYEQY

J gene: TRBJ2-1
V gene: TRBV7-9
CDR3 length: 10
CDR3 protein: ASSLILNEQF

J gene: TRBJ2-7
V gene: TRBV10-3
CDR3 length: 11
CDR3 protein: AAQQGASYEQY

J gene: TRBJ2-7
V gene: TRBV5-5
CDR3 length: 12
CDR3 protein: ASSLEGRAYEQY

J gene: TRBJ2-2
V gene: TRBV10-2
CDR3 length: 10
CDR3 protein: ASNFGTGELF

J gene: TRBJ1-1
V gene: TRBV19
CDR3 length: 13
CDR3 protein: ASSTGQFENTEAF

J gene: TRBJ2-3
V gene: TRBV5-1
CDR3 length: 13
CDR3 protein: ASGRASGMSDTQY

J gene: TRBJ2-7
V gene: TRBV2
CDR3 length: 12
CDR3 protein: ASKGIAGEGEQY

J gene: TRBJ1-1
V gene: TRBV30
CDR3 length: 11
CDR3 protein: AWSATQNTEAF

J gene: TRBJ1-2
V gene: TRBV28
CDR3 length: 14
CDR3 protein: ASSLSPLVSHVGYT